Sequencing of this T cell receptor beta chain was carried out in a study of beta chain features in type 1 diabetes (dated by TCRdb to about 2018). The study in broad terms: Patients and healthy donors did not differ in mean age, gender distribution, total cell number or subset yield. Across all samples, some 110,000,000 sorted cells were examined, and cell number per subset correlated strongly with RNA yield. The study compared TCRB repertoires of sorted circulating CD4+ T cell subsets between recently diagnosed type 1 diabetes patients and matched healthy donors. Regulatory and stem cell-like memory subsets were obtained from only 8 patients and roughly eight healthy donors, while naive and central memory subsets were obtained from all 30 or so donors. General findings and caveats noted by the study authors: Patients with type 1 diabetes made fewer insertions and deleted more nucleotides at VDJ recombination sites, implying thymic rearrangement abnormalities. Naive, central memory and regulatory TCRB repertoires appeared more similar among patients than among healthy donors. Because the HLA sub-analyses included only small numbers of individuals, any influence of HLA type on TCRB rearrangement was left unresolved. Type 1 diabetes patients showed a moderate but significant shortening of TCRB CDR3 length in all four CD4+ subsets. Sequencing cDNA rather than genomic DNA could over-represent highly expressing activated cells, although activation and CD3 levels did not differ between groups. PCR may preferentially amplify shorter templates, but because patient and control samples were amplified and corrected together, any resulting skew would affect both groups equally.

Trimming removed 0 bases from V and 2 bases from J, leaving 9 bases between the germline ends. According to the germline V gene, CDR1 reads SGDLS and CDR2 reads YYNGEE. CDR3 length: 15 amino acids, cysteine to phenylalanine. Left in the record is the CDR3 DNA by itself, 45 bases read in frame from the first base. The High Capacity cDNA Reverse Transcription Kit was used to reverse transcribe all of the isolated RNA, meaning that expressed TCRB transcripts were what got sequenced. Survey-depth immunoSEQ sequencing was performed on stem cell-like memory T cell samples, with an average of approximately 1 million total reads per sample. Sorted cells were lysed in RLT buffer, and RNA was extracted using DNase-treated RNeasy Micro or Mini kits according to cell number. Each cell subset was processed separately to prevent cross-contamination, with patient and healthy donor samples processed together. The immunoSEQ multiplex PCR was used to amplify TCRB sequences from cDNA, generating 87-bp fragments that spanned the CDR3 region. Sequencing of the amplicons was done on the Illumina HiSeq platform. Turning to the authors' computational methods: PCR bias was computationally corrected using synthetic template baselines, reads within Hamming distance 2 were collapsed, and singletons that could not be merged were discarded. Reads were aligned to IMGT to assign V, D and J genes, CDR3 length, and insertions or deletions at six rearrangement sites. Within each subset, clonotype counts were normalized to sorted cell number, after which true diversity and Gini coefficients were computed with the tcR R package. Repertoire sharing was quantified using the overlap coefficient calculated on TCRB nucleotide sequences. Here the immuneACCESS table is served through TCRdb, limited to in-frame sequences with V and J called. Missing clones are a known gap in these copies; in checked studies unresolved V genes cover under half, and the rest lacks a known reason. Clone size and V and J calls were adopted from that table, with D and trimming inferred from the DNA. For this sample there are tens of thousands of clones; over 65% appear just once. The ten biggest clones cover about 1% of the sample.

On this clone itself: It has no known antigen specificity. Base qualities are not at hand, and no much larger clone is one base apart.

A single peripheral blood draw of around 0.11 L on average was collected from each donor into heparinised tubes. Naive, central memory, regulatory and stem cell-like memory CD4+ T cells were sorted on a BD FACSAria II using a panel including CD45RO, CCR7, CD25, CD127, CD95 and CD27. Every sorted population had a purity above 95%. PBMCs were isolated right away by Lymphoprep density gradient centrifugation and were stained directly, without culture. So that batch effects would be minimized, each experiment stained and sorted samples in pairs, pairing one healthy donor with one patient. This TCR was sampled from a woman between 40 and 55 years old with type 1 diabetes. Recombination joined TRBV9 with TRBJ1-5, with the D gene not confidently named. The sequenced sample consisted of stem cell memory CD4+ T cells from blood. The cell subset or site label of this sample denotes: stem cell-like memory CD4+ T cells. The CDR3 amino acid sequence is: CASSVAGERNQPQHF. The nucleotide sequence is TGTGCCAGCAGCGTAGCTGGGGAGCGCAATCAGCCCCAGCATTTT.